These 26 T cell receptor beta chains originate from one sample sequenced in a study of T cell responses to AZD1222 COVID-19 vaccine. Sequencing was performed with immunoSEQ multiplex PCR; in TCRdb, only in-frame clones are kept and a portion is missing. The data contain some 63,000 clones, around 84% of them singletons. The sequences come from peripheral blood, collected on day 0 of AZD1222 vaccination. All receptors derive from an adult in good health.

The chain carries TRBV21-1 and TRBJ1-5; the table calls TRBD1, which could not be checked here. TRBV21-1 is a recognized pseudogene. This CDR3 comprises 18 residues. The CDR3 DNA follows: TGTGCCAGCAGCAAAGGGAGCCAGGGGGGCGGGTGCAATCAGCCCCAGCATTTT. Protein sequence: CASSKGSQGGGCNQPQHF.

The CDR3 sequence is CASSLEGNTIYF. CDR3 sequence (DNA): TGTGCCAGCAGCTTGGAGGGAAACACCATATATTTT. The J gene is TRBJ1-3, the V gene TRBV5-5, with D uncertain. V lost 0 bases to trimming and J lost 4 bases, with 2 bases between them. The CDR3 spans 12 residues. Germline V CDR1 and CDR2: SGHKS, YYEKEE (reference sequence).

The chain is built from TRBV5-1 and TRBJ2-7, with 9 bases aligning to TRBD1. The CDR3 has 15 residues. Germline CDR1 is SGHRS and CDR2 is YFSETQ. The V segment lost 0 bases and the J segment 5 bases; nucleotides outside the gene matches: 6. For the CDR3, the DNA is TGCGCCAGCAGCTTGGAGGGACAGGGCTTTCACGAGCAGTACTTC. Encoded protein: CASSLEGQGFHEQYF.

The chain combines TRBV5-1 with TRBJ2-1, with 7 bases that match TRBD1. Per the germline V gene, CDR1 is SGHRS and CDR2 is YFSETQ. The V and J ends lost 0 bases and 10 bases, in that order; junction bases with no gene match: 7. CDR3 length: 14 amino acids. This chain's CDR3 is CASSLEGTVGEQFF. The CDR3 nucleotides are TGCGCCAGCAGCTTGGAAGGGACAGTCGGGGAGCAGTTCTTC.

This chain connects TRBV5-1 to TRBJ2-5; no firm D call. Trimming took 0 bases from V and 4 from J, leaving 10 bases between them. The CDR3 covers 14 residues. From germline, CDR1 is SGHRS and CDR2 YFSETQ. For the CDR3, the DNA is TGCGCCAGCAGCTTGGGGGCCGGACGAGAGACCCAGTACTTC. Its protein is CASSLGAGRETQYF.

This sequence joins TRBV29-1 and TRBJ1-1, with D unresolved. V lost 4 bases and J 5 bases, leaving 14 bases between the germline ends. Germline V gene sequence: CDR1 SQVTM, CDR2 ANQGSEA. The CDR3 runs 13 residues. As DNA, the CDR3 is TGCAGCGTTGTCCCCCCTTCGGGGACTGAAGCTTTCTTT. Residues: CSVVPPSGTEAFF.

The V gene is TRBV7-9, the J gene TRBJ2-5; D tentatively fits TRBD1 or TRBD2 (5 bases each). Trimming removed 5 bases at V and 3 bases at J, with 19 bases between. This CDR3 is built from 16 residues. Germline CDR1 and CDR2: SEHNR and FQNEAQ (reference sequence). Written as DNA, the CDR3 is TGTGCCAGCAGCCCAAGCTACCGGGACGATAAAGAGACCCAGTACTTC. Protein: CASSPSYRDDKETQYF. The full variable domain, in which reference TRBV7-9 and TRBJ2-5 provide the parts outside the CDR3, is DTGVSQNPRHKITKRGQNVTFRCDPISEHNRLYWYRQTLGQGPEFLTYFQNEAQLEKSRLLSDRFSAERPKGSFSTLEIQRTEQGDSAMYLCASSPSYRDDKETQYFGPGTRLLVL.

V and J are TRBV29-1 and TRBJ1-1; 12 positions agree with TRBD1. V lost 7 bases and J lost 6; bases outside the gene matches: 6. Germline CDR1 is SQVTM and CDR2 is ANQGSEA. The CDR3 contains 13 residues. The CDR3 DNA reads TGCAGCGAAGGGGGACAGGGGGCTGCTGAAGCTTTCTTT. This translates into CSEGGQGAAEAFF.

V and J are TRBV7-2 and TRBJ2-6; perhaps D is TRBD1 or TRBD2 (5 bases each). V was cut by 1 base and J by 4 bases, with 11 bases left in between. Germline V gene lookup returns CDR1 SGHTA and CDR2 FQGNSA. The CDR3 has 16 residues. The CDR3 nucleotides are TGTGCCAGCAGCTTAGGTCCGGGGCCCGGGGCCAACGTCCTGACTTTC. This encodes CASSLGPGPGANVLTF.

The genes are TRBV3-1 (or the pseudogene TRBV3-2) and TRBJ2-7, with 8 bases fitting TRBD1. Germline-derived CDR1 and CDR2 are LGHDT and YNNKEL (reference sequence). This CDR3 region has 17 residues. V was pared by 6 bases and J by 2 bases, with 15 bases of the junction left unmatched. DNA of the CDR3: TGTGCCAGCAGACTACTATCCGGGACAGGCGTTACCTACGAGCAGTACGTC. This gives the protein CASRLLSGTGVTYEQYV.

CDR3 DNA: TGTGCCAGCAGTTACGGGCGACGGGGCTACGAGCAGTACTTC. This encodes CASSYGRRGYEQYF. The chain carries TRBV6-5 and TRBJ2-7, with TRBD2 as a possible D gene (5 bases). CDR3 length equals 14 residues. The germline CDR1 and CDR2 sequences are MNHEY and SVGAGI. V shed 2 bases and J shed 3 bases, with 11 bases lying between them.

The chain carries TRBV7-9 and TRBJ2-1; 12 bases fit TRBD2. V was pared by 5 bases and J by 7 bases, with 6 bases of the junction left unmatched. The CDR3 runs to 15 residues. Germline-derived CDR1 and CDR2 are SEHNR and FQNEAQ (reference sequence). The CDR3 nucleotides read TGTGCCAGCAGCCCTAGCGGGAGGGCCAGGAATGAGCAGTTCTTC. As protein: CASSPSGRARNEQFF.

The J gene is TRBJ1-2, the V gene TRBV2, with 7 nucleotides matching TRBD1. This CDR3 contains 13 residues. V lost 0 bases and J lost 10; bases outside the gene matches: 5. CDR1 SNHLY and CDR2 FYNNEI come from the germline V gene. The CDR3 sequence is CASSEAPQGVYTF. The CDR3 DNA sequence: TGTGCCAGCAGTGAAGCGCCCCAGGGGGTCTACACCTTC.

Only a few counts were recorded for this clone. This rearrangement joins TRBV12-5 to TRBJ1-5; D not certain. The germline V gene has CDR1 LGHNT and CDR2 FRNRAP. This CDR3 spans 11 amino acids. The V end was cut by 0 bases, the J end by 6 bases, with 0 bases between. CDR3 in amino acids: CASGLVQPQHF. In DNA, the CDR3 is TGTGCTAGTGGTTTGGTTCAGCCCCAGCATTTT.

The chain employs TRBV28 and TRBJ2-3, with 12 bases aligning to TRBD2. This CDR3 is built from 17 residues. Germline V CDR1 and CDR2: MDHEN, SYDVKM. Losses at the gene ends were 3 bases for V and 5 bases for J; bases not matched to a gene: 9. CDR3 region: CASSFTSGRRGVDTQYF. In DNA form, the CDR3 reads TGTGCCAGCAGTTTTACTAGCGGGAGGCGGGGGGTAGATACGCAGTATTTT. Full variable domain (remainder filled in from reference TRBV28 and TRBJ2-3): DVKVTQSSRYLVKRTGEKVFLECVQDMDHENMFWYRQDPGLGLRLIYFSYDVKMKEKGDIPEGYSVSREKKERFSLILESASTNQTSMYLCASSFTSGRRGVDTQYFGPGTRLTVL.

With regard to this clone: The same CDR3 is also encoded by other DNA sequences in this sample. This chain uses TRBV25-1 with TRBJ2-2, with TRBD1 matching over 9 bases. Germline V lookup: CDR1 MGHDK, CDR2 SYGVNS. CDR3 length: 13 amino acids. Trimming cost V 8 bases and J 3 bases; bases outside gene matches: 1. The CDR3: CASRDRDTGELFF. As DNA, the CDR3 is TGTGCCAGCCGGGACAGGGACACCGGGGAGCTGTTTTTT.

The chain is built from TRBV2 and TRBJ2-5; TRBD1 might be the D (6 bases). Germline assignment: CDR1 SNHLY and CDR2 FYNNEI. This CDR3 has 14 residues. The germline V and J ends were trimmed by 5 bases and 5 bases, with 15 bases remaining between them. The CDR3 DNA is TGTGCCAGCAGTAAGTCGGGACAAAAGGAGACCCAGTACTTC. Protein: CASSKSGQKETQYF.

The rearrangement uses TRBV12-3 or TRBV12-4 and TRBJ1-2; D possibly corresponds to TRBD1 (6 bases). V lost 2 bases and J 8 bases, leaving 12 bases between the germline ends. This CDR3 has 13 residues. In nucleotides, the CDR3 is TGTGCCAGCAGTTTAAACAGGGACTTCGGCTACACCTTC. Translating gives CASSLNRDFGYTF.

V and J are TRBV2 and TRBJ1-5, with 7 bases fitting TRBD1. Trimming removed 1 base from V and 7 bases from J; junction bases left unmatched: 7. Germline V CDR1 and CDR2: SNHLY, FYNNEI. This CDR3 is 15 amino acids long. CDR3 loop: CASSEESTGTQPQHF. CDR3 bases: TGTGCCAGCAGTGAAGAATCGACAGGGACACAGCCCCAGCATTTT.

The rearrangement uses TRBV6-6 and TRBJ1-4; D unresolved. The V gene lost 2 bases and the J gene lost 0 bases, with 10 bases spanning the gap. The CDR3 runs to 16 residues. Germline CDR1 and CDR2: MNHNY and SVGAGI (reference sequence). Here the CDR3 DNA reads TGTGCCAGCAGTTACGGGCAGATGGCAACTAATGAAAAACTGTTTTTT. Encoded protein: CASSYGQMATNEKLFF.

The V gene is TRBV4-1, the J gene TRBJ2-6; D is unclear. In germline, CDR1 is MGHRA, CDR2 YSYEKL. Between the trimmed V and J ends, which lost 1 base and 4 bases, there was a span of 20 bases. This CDR3 has 19 amino acids. CDR3 sequence: CASSQGRIHSAAGANVLTF. CDR3 nucleotide sequence: TGCGCCAGCAGCCAAGGGCGTATCCACTCCGCGGCGGGGGCCAACGTCCTGACTTTC.

By its share, this clone is large (0.1 to 1%). The chain joins TRBV7-9 to TRBJ1-1, with D possibly being TRBD1 (6 bases). Germline values: CDR1 SEHNR, CDR2 FQNEAQ (reference sequence). The V and J ends lost 5 bases and 6 bases respectively, with 19 bases between them. There are 15 residues in the CDR3. CDR3 region: CASSLHRVRQPEAFF. The CDR3 nucleotides read TGTGCCAGCAGCCTACACAGGGTGAGACAGCCTGAAGCTTTCTTT.

The chain employs TRBV4-3 and TRBJ2-7, with D unclear. There are 15 residues in the CDR3. V lost 3 bases and J lost 1, with 13 bases in between. Germline CDR1 and CDR2: LGHNA and YSLEER. CDR3 coding DNA: TGCGCCAGCAGCCAGGGGTCACAGTATTCCTACGAGCAGTACTTC. This sequence encodes CASSQGSQYSYEQYF.

V and J are TRBV30 and TRBJ1-2; D is undetermined. The CDR3 contains 11 residues. V was trimmed by 3 bases and J by 10 bases, leaving 12 bases between them. CDR1 and CDR2 from the germline V gene are GTSNPN and SVGIG (reference sequence). The CDR3 reads CAWSDLDYYTF. For the CDR3, the DNA is TGTGCCTGGAGCGACCTTGATTACTACACCTTC.

This clone has just one count. The chain links TRBV5-4 to TRBJ2-1; D call uncertain. CDR1 and CDR2 (germline): SGHNT, YYREEE (reference sequence). With 3 bases removed from V and 4 bases from J, the gap between germline ends came to 8 bases. The CDR3 contains 13 residues. This CDR3 reads CASSSMGYNEQFF. In nucleotides, the CDR3 is TGTGCCAGCAGCTCTATGGGGTACAATGAGCAGTTCTTC.

The chain couples TRBV19 to TRBJ1-5; 9 nucleotides match TRBD1. The trim removed 5 bases at V and 0 bases at J, leaving 8 bases unmatched. The germline V gene has CDR1 LNHDA and CDR2 SQIVND (reference sequence). The CDR3 length is 17 residues. CDR3 residues: CASSSGTGSYSNQPQHF. CDR3 DNA: TGTGCCAGTAGTTCCGGGACAGGGTCGTATAGCAATCAGCCCCAGCATTTT.